The 20 T cell receptor beta chains below come from one sample, sequenced in a study of cytomegalovirus exposure and HLA in healthy donors. PCR primers comprised 60 Vbeta and 13 Jbeta primers. Sequencing was performed with immunoSEQ multiplex PCR; in TCRdb, only in-frame clones are kept and a portion is missing. The sample has about 61,000 clones, approximately 72% seen once. Sequences were obtained from PBMCs. These receptors were collected from a middle-aged man in good health and CMV-seropositive.

The chain joins TRBV28 to TRBJ1-2; D might be TRBD1 (6 bases). Trimming shortened V by 3 bases and J by 2 bases, and 10 bases separated the two germline ends. Germline V gene sequence: CDR1 MDHEN, CDR2 SYDVKM. The length of the CDR3 is 14 residues. CDR3 protein: CASSFGGANYGYTF. Written as DNA, the CDR3 is TGTGCCAGCAGTTTTGGGGGCGCCAACTATGGCTACACCTTC.

The V gene is TRBV28, the J gene TRBJ2-3; 8 bases line up with TRBD2. The J segment lost 3 bases and the V segment lost 7 bases, leaving 9 bases of the junction unmatched. The CDR3 length is 15 residues. Germline lookup yields CDR1 MDHEN and CDR2 SYDVKM. The CDR3 DNA is TGTGCCAGCATACCGGGACTAGGCAAAACAGATACGCAGTATTTT. This gives the protein CASIPGLGKTDTQYF.

This chain connects TRBV2 to TRBJ1-4; 7 bases fit TRBD1. Germline V lookup: CDR1 SNHLY, CDR2 FYNNEI. Germline trimming cut 3 bases from V and 8 bases from J; bases unmatched to any gene: 9. CDR3 size: 15 residues. This CDR3 is CASSDPTGFKEKLFF. As DNA, the CDR3 is TGTGCCAGCAGTGACCCGACAGGGTTTAAGGAAAAACTGTTTTTT.

As regards this clone: Just one base apart from a much larger clone, this may be a read error. The chain employs TRBV4-3 and TRBJ2-1; D not resolved. V shed 0 bases and J shed 6 bases, with 18 bases lying between them. This CDR3 has 17 amino acids. Germline CDR1 LGHNA, CDR2 YSLEER. DNA of the CDR3: TGCGCCAGCAGCCAAGATCCGATCGTACTCATCTCCAATGAGCAGTTCTTC. This gives the protein CASSQDPIVLISNEQFF.

The chain combines TRBV5-4 with TRBJ1-1, with a tentative D call TRBD1 (5 bases). Trimming cost V 1 base and J 3 bases, with 10 bases left between them. Germline assignment: CDR1 SGHNT and CDR2 YYREEE (reference sequence). There are 14 residues in the CDR3. CDR3 sequence reads: CASSLIWGDTEAFF. In DNA, the CDR3 is TGTGCCAGCAGCTTGATTTGGGGGGACACTGAAGCTTTCTTT.

This chain connects TRBV5-6 to TRBJ2-7; 15 nucleotides align to TRBD2. Per the germline V gene, CDR1 is SGHDT and CDR2 is YYEEEE. V trimming: 5 bases; J trimming: 4 bases; junction bases outside the gene matches: 13. The CDR3 length is 18 residues. This CDR3 is CASSGTGTSGGPFYEQYF. Here the CDR3 DNA reads TGTGCCAGCAGTGGAACCGGGACTAGCGGGGGGCCCTTTTACGAGCAGTACTTC.

V is TRBV29-1 and J is TRBJ2-7; D might be TRBD1 (6 bases). Trimming took off 4 bases at V and 2 bases at J, with 15 bases between the two ends. CDR1 is SQVTM, CDR2 ANQGSEA, per germline. The CDR3 length is 14 residues. The CDR3 sequence is CSVAAQGRTYEQYF. For the CDR3, the DNA is TGCAGCGTTGCCGCTCAGGGGAGAACCTACGAGCAGTACTTC.

Comment on this clone: A far larger clone is one nucleotide away, so this likely arose from a read error. The chain employs TRBV27 and TRBJ2-1, with 14 bases that match TRBD2. The CDR3 is made up of 16 amino acids. V shed 6 bases, J shed 6 bases, and the junction held 7 bases outside the gene matches. Germline CDR1 is MNHEY and CDR2 is SMNVEV (reference sequence). CDR3 region: CASSGTSGSRSNEQFF. In DNA, the CDR3 is TGTGCCAGCAGCGGGACTAGCGGGAGTAGGTCCAATGAGCAGTTCTTC.

The chain links TRBV29-1 to TRBJ2-7, with no clear D. The CDR3 contains 14 residues. Germline loops: CDR1 SQVTM, CDR2 ANQGSEA. V was trimmed by 1 base and J by 0 bases, leaving 10 bases between them. The DNA for the CDR3 is TGCAGCGTTGAAGGGTACGGGTACTCCTACGAGCAGTACTTC. Amino acid sequence: CSVEGYGYSYEQYF.

The CDR3 DNA follows: TGTGTCTCGGCGGGGGGGGGTCAGCCCCAGCATTTT. The encoded protein is CVSAGGGQPQHF. The genes are TRBV27 and TRBJ1-5; D may be TRBD1 (5 bases). The CDR3 runs to 12 residues. Germline values: CDR1 MNHEY, CDR2 SMNVEV (reference sequence).

The chain joins TRBV5-6 to TRBJ2-1; TRBD1 matches 10 bases. The germline gives CDR1 SGHDT, CDR2 YYEEEE. The CDR3 is 18 residues long. Unmatched junction bases numbered 16, after V lost 0 bases and J lost 10 bases. CDR3 in amino acids: CASSLGTGGFEGVREQFF. The CDR3 DNA sequence: TGTGCCAGCAGCTTGGGGACAGGGGGTTTTGAGGGGGTAAGGGAGCAGTTCTTC.

This clone was observed a few times. A far bigger clonotype differs at one base, so this is likely a read error. The same CDR3 can be traced to other DNA sequences in this sample. The rearrangement links TRBV4-3 to TRBJ2-1; D gene unclear. Germline lookup yields CDR1 LGHNA and CDR2 YSLEER. This CDR3 has 17 amino acids. The V end lost 2 bases, the J end lost 3 bases, and 17 bases lay between the germline ends. DNA of the CDR3: TGCGCCAGCAGCCAACATATGATCGTACTCATCTACAATGAGCAGTTCTTC. Amino acid sequence: CASSQHMIVLIYNEQFF.

This clone was recorded once. V and J are TRBV5-1 and TRBJ1-4; the match to TRBD1 covers 7 bases. The V segment lost 5 bases and the J segment 3 bases; nucleotides outside the gene matches: 10. This CDR3 is built from 16 residues. The germline gives CDR1 SGHRS, CDR2 YFSETQ. The CDR3 DNA sequence: TGCGCCAGCAGTTTTACCACAGGGGTGGCTAATGAAAAACTGTTTTTT. Its protein is CASSFTTGVANEKLFF.

V usage is TRBV7-2 and J usage is TRBJ1-1; no reliable D call. The V end was cut by 1 base, the J end by 1 base, with 4 bases between. CDR1 and CDR2 from the germline V gene are SGHTA and FQGNSA. The CDR3 is made up of 13 amino acids. CDR3 sequence: CASSLVANTEAFF. CDR3 DNA sequence: TGTGCCAGCAGCTTAGTGGCGAACACTGAAGCTTTCTTT.

The chain joins TRBV19 to TRBJ2-5, with 13 nucleotides matching TRBD2. The DNA matches TRBJ2-7 better at its end, which makes the J call doubtful. The germline CDR1 and CDR2 sequences are LNHDA and SQIVND (reference sequence). The CDR3 has 15 residues. The CDR3 DNA follows: TGTGCCAGTAGGGGAGGACTAGCGGGAGTCTACGAGCAGTACTTC. This gives the protein CASRGGLAGVYEQYF.

This chain joins TRBV6-5 and TRBJ1-5; D uncertain. V lost 5 bases, J lost 6 bases, and 8 bases lay in between. This CDR3 spans 12 amino acids. Germline assignment: CDR1 MNHEY and CDR2 SVGAGI. The CDR3 DNA sequence: TGTGCCAGCAGTGACAAAATTCAGCCCCAGCATTTT. This encodes CASSDKIQPQHF.

The rearrangement joins TRBV7-2 to TRBJ2-7, with TRBD2 as a possible D gene (5 bases). The V gene lost 2 bases and the J gene lost 2 bases, with 16 bases spanning the gap. CDR3 length equals 16 residues. Germline lookup yields CDR1 SGHTA and CDR2 FQGNSA. This chain's CDR3 is CASSLSVGSQAYEQYF. The CDR3 nucleotides read TGTGCCAGCAGCTTATCGGTAGGGAGCCAGGCCTACGAGCAGTACTTC.

Only a few counts were recorded for this clone. This chain joins TRBV30 and TRBJ1-2; D perhaps matches TRBD1 (6 bases). Trimming took 3 bases from V and 5 from J, leaving 16 bases between them. Germline V gives CDR1 GTSNPN, CDR2 SVGIG (reference sequence). The CDR3 extends over 14 amino acids. Here the CDR3 DNA reads TGTGCCTGGAGGGTTACCGGGGGGGCGTATGGCTACACCTTC. Residues: CAWRVTGGAYGYTF.

The V call is TRBV9, the J call TRBJ2-1; 8 bases align to TRBD2. The CDR3 is 16 residues long. The V gene's germline CDR1 is SGDLS and CDR2 YYNGEE. V dropped 4 bases and J dropped 0; count of bases not matched to a gene: 6. CDR3 coding DNA: TGTGCCAGCAGCTTTACCAGCGGGGGCTCCTACAATGAGCAGTTCTTC. This gives the protein CASSFTSGGSYNEQFF. The variable domain in full, with the rest retrieved from reference TRBV9 and TRBJ2-1, is DSGVTQTPKHLITATGQRVTLRCSPRSGDLSVYWYQQSLDQGLQFLIQYYNGEERAKGNILERFSAQQFPDLHSELNLSSLELGDSALYFCASSFTSGGSYNEQFFGPGTRLTVL.

V is TRBV28 and J is TRBJ1-3; D is uncertain. CDR1 is MDHEN and CDR2 is SYDVKM in the germline V gene. The CDR3 consists of 13 residues. V gave up 10 bases and J gave up 0 bases, with 10 bases separating them. CDR3 sequence reads: CATTISSGNTIYF. In DNA form, the CDR3 reads TGTGCCACTACGATCTCCTCTGGAAACACCATATATTTT.